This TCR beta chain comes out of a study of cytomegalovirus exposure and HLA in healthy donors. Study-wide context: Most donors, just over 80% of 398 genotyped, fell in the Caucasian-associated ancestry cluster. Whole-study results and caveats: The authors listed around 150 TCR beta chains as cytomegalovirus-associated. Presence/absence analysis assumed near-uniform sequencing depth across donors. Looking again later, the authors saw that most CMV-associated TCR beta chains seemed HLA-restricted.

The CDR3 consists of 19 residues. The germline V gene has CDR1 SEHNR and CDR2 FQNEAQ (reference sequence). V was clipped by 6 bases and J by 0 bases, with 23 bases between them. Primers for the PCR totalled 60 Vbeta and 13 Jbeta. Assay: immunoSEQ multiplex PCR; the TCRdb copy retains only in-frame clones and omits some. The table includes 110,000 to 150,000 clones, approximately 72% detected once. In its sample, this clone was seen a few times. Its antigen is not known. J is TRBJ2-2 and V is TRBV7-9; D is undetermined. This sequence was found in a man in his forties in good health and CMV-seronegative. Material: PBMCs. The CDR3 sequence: CASRPPTGPSGSNTGELFF. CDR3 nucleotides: TGTGCCAGCAGACCCCCGACCGGTCCCTCAGGATCGAACACCGGGGAGCTGTTTTTT.